This TCR beta chain was found in a study of naive and memory T cell subsets. The V gene's germline CDR1 is SGHTA and CDR2 FQGNSA. There are 15 residues in the CDR3. Trimming cost V 3 bases and J 7 bases, with 19 bases left between them. General study results and limits: Naive and memory subsets had different power law exponents for TCR abundance.

Both TRBC1 and TRBC2 were covered by a beta constant-region primer of two equimolar oligonucleotides. Ligated cDNA was amplified by four rounds of PCR with nested alpha and beta constant-region primers and SP2. TCRdb re-called the UMI-ligation and nested PCR reads with MiXCR, one entry per CDR3 protein. The repertoire holds some 85,000 distinct CDR3 sequences, 13% seen once, with 0.75% to 1% in the top ten. This clonotype appeared a few times. Its antigen is unknown. Four subsets defined by CD45RA and CD27 were sorted after CD3, CD4, CD8 and live/dead staining. This TCR was recovered from a human donor in good health. This rearrangement joins TRBV7-2 to TRBJ2-7, with D possibly being TRBD1 or TRBD2 (6 bases each). Material for sequencing was central memory CD4+ T cells from blood. The CDR3 region is CASSFGWGAGWEQYF. Here the CDR3 DNA reads TGTGCCAGCAGCTTTGGCTGGGGGGCTGGGTGGGAGCAGTACTTC.